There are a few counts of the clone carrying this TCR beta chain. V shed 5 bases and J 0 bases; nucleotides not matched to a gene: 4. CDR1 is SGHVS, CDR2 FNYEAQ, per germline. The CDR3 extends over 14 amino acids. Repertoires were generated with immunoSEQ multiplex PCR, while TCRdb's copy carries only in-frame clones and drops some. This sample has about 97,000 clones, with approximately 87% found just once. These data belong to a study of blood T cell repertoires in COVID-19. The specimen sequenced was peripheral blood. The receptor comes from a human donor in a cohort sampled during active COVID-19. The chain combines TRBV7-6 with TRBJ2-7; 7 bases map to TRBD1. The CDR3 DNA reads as TGTGCCAGCAGCCAACAGGGGAGCTCCTACGAGCAGTACTTC. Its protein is CASSQQGSSYEQYF. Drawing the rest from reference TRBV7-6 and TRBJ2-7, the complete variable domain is GAGVSQSPRYKVTKRGQDVALRCDPISGHVSLYWYRQALGQGPEFLTYFNYEAQQDKSGLPNDRFSAERPEGSISTLTIQRTEQRDSAMYRCASSQQGSSYEQYFGPGTRLTVT.